What follows are 26 T cell receptor beta chains derived from one specimen sequenced in a study of blood T cell repertoires in COVID-19 (TCRdb year 2020). Preparation of the library involved the immunoSEQ multiplex PCR assay. The clones in this table, taken by TCRdb from immuneACCESS, are in-frame only. Not every clone is retained; where verified, under half of the shortfall comes from an unresolved V gene, and the cause of the rest is unknown. This sample comprises 200,000 to 250,000 clones, around 84% of them detected only once. Under 15% of the sample is in the top ten clones. Sequencing input: peripheral blood. The receptors stem from a human donor in a cohort sampled during active COVID-19.

V gene TRBV28 combines with J gene TRBJ1-3; unclear D gene. In germline, CDR1 is MDHEN, CDR2 SYDVKM. This CDR3 contains 15 residues. Between the trimmed V and J ends, which lost 6 bases and 4 bases, there was a span of 16 bases. CDR3 in amino acids: CASREPRRGGNTIYF. CDR3 DNA: TGTGCCAGCAGGGAGCCAAGGAGAGGCGGAAACACCATATATTTT.

The rearrangement joins TRBV4-1 to TRBJ2-7, with 10 bases fitting TRBD1. The CDR3 consists of 15 residues. CDR1 is MGHRA and CDR2 is YSYEKL in the germline V gene. The V gene end was trimmed by 6 bases and the J gene end by 3 bases; junction bases not matched to a gene: 8. CDR3 in amino acids: CASSGGDRGRYEQYF. CDR3 DNA: TGCGCCAGCAGTGGGGGGGACAGGGGTCGCTACGAGCAGTACTTC.

The chain has TRBV6-4 and TRBJ2-3; D perhaps matches TRBD2 (5 bases). The CDR3 contains 13 residues. V lost 9 bases and J lost 5, with 15 bases in between. Germline V CDR1 and CDR2: MRHNA, SNTAGT. CDR3 nucleotides: TGTGCCAGTTCCTCCGAGGGTGGAGATACGCAGTATTTT. Translated, it gives CASSSEGGDTQYF.

The V gene is TRBV11-2, the J gene TRBJ2-5; TRBD2 aligns across 13 bases. J lost 4 bases, V lost 0 bases, and 8 bases had no gene match. Germline V CDR1 and CDR2: SGHAT, FQNNGV. The CDR3 spans 18 residues. CDR3 DNA sequence: TGTGCCAGCAGCTTAGAGGGACTAGCGGGATTAGGGGGAGAGACCCAGTACTTC. Amino acid sequence: CASSLEGLAGLGGETQYF.

V gene TRBV30 combines with J gene TRBJ1-5; 8 bases line up with TRBD1. The V gene's germline CDR1 is GTSNPN and CDR2 SVGIG (reference sequence). The V and J ends lost 2 bases and 6 bases, in that order; junction bases with no gene match: 6. The CDR3 covers 14 residues. CDR3 coding DNA: TGTGCCTGGAGTCCAGGACAGGGCGGTCAGCCCCAGCATTTT. Its protein product is CAWSPGQGGQPQHF.

This chain joins TRBV27 and TRBJ2-1; 13 bases align to TRBD2. The CDR3 loop spans 14 amino acids. Germline CDR1 reads MNHEY; CDR2 reads SMNVEV (reference sequence). V shed 7 bases and J 7 bases; nucleotides not matched to a gene: 4. The CDR3 coding sequence is TGTGCCAGCATGGGACTAGCGGGGATGAATGAGCAGTTCTTC. Its protein is CASMGLAGMNEQFF.

This chain uses TRBV28 with TRBJ2-7; D gene ambiguous. In germline, CDR1 is MDHEN, CDR2 SYDVKM. V gave up 3 bases and J gave up 3 bases, with 6 bases separating them. This CDR3 is 12 amino acids long. The CDR3 here is CASSFIRYEQYF. CDR3 nucleotide sequence: TGTGCCAGCAGTTTTATCCGCTACGAGCAGTACTTC.

The table lists this clone with a count of one. V and J are TRBV5-1 and TRBJ2-1, with 9 positions matching TRBD2. V was clipped by 0 bases and J by 0 bases; unmatched bases: 4. CDR1 is SGHRS and CDR2 is YFSETQ in the germline V gene. This CDR3 has 17 amino acids. The CDR3 DNA reads as TGCGCCAGCAGCTTGGTCAGCGGGGGGAGCTCCTACAATGAGCAGTTCTTC. Its protein is CASSLVSGGSSYNEQFF.

This sequence joins TRBV27 and TRBJ1-6, with D maybe TRBD1 (6 bases). The V end was cut by 6 bases, the J end by 13 bases, with 19 bases between. Germline CDR1 MNHEY, CDR2 SMNVEV (reference sequence). The CDR3 is made up of 14 amino acids. CDR3 region: CASSQYSHRDPLHF. CDR3 sequence (DNA): TGTGCCAGCAGCCAATACTCCCACAGGGACCCCCTCCACTTT.

The rearrangement links TRBV27 to TRBJ2-1; D may be TRBD1 (5 bases). V was pared by 3 bases and J by 4 bases, with 7 bases between. The CDR3 length is 13 residues. Germline CDR1 reads MNHEY; CDR2 reads SMNVEV (reference sequence). As DNA, the CDR3 is TGTGCCAGCAGTTTGACAGAATACAATGAGCAGTTCTTC. It encodes CASSLTEYNEQFF.

The chain couples TRBV7-9 to TRBJ2-2; the match to TRBD1 covers 8 bases. CDR3 length equals 16 residues. V was pared by 5 bases and J by 0 bases, with 5 bases of the junction left unmatched. Germline V lookup: CDR1 SEHNR, CDR2 FQNEAQ (reference sequence). CDR3 sequence reads: CASSQGQGSNTGELFF. CDR3 coding DNA: TGTGCCAGCAGCCAAGGACAGGGTTCGAACACCGGGGAGCTGTTTTTT. Full variable domain (rest looked up from reference TRBV7-9 and TRBJ2-2): DTGVSQNPRHKITKRGQNVTFRCDPISEHNRLYWYRQTLGQGPEFLTYFQNEAQLEKSRLLSDRFSAERPKGSFSTLEIQRTEQGDSAMYLCASSQGQGSNTGELFFGEGSRLTVL.

This chain connects TRBV10-1 to TRBJ1-1; 7 bases align to TRBD1. Germline V gives CDR1 WNHNN, CDR2 SYGVQD (reference sequence). CDR3 size: 14 residues. Trimming removed 6 bases from V and 1 base from J; junction bases left unmatched: 5. CDR3 sequence (DNA): TGCGCCAGCAGCGAGGGACAGTCGAACACTGAAGCTTTCTTT. It specifies CASSEGQSNTEAFF.

This clone was seen only a few times. The chain recombines TRBV7-8 with TRBJ2-2, with D hard to call. V lost 0 bases, J lost 6 bases, and 8 bases lay in between. The germline gives CDR1 SGHVS, CDR2 FQNEAQ. CDR3 length equals 14 residues. The CDR3 spells CASSLALMAGELFF. As DNA, the CDR3 is TGTGCCAGCAGCTTAGCGCTAATGGCCGGGGAGCTGTTTTTT.

The rearrangement links TRBV4-1 to TRBJ2-1; TRBD1 matches 7 bases. V lost 4 bases and J lost 6; bases outside the gene matches: 9. The CDR3 spans 15 residues. CDR1 MGHRA and CDR2 YSYEKL come from the germline V gene. CDR3 amino acids: CASSRRGLGTNEQFF. The DNA of the CDR3 is TGCGCCAGCAGCCGTAGGGGGCTAGGGACCAATGAGCAGTTCTTC.

This clone has only a few counts. The chain has TRBV9 and TRBJ2-7, with 10 bases that match TRBD2. This CDR3 has 14 amino acids. The J segment lost 6 bases and the V segment lost 3 bases, leaving 6 bases of the junction unmatched. Germline loops: CDR1 SGDLS, CDR2 YYNGEE. The CDR3 loop is CASSGGTSAGEQYF. The CDR3 DNA is TGTGCCAGCAGCGGGGGGACTAGCGCCGGCGAGCAGTACTTC.

V and J are TRBV7-2 and TRBJ2-2; maybe TRBD2 (6 bases). The CDR3 totals 15 residues. The ends were cut back, 5 bases at V and 0 bases at J, with 10 bases in the middle. Germline V gene sequence: CDR1 SGHTA, CDR2 FQGNSA. CDR3 nucleotide sequence: TGTGCCAGCAGCCCCGGGAGAACGAACACCGGGGAGCTGTTTTTT. It encodes CASSPGRTNTGELFF.

The chain combines TRBV7-9 with TRBJ1-4; D ambiguous. The germline CDR1 and CDR2 sequences are SEHNR and FQNEAQ (reference sequence). Trimming cost V 1 base and J 11 bases, with 8 bases left between them. The CDR3 is 12 amino acids. The CDR3 coding sequence is TGTGCCAGCAGCTTAGATCAGTGGAAACTGTTTTTT. Encoded protein: CASSLDQWKLFF. The full variable domain, completed using reference TRBV7-9 and TRBJ1-4, is DTGVSQNPRHKITKRGQNVTFRCDPISEHNRLYWYRQTLGQGPEFLTYFQNEAQLEKSRLLSDRFSAERPKGSFSTLEIQRTEQGDSAMYLCASSLDQWKLFFGSGTQLSVL.

A single count supports this clone. J is TRBJ2-7 and V is TRBV4-2; TRBD2 matches at 12 bases. CDR1 and CDR2 (germline): LGHNA, YNFKEQ. This CDR3 comprises 14 residues. The junction had 4 bases not matched to a gene; V was cut back by 5 bases and J by 5 bases. CDR3 amino acids: CASSVRLAGDEQYF. The CDR3 coding sequence is TGTGCCAGCAGCGTTCGACTAGCGGGAGACGAGCAGTACTTC.

V gene TRBV19 combines with J gene TRBJ1-1, with 10 positions matching TRBD1. The CDR3 contains 16 residues. The trim removed 4 bases at V and 0 bases at J, leaving 5 bases unmatched. Looked up from germline, CDR1 is LNHDA and CDR2 is SQIVND (reference sequence). Here the CDR3 DNA reads TGTGCCAGTAGTAACGGACAGGGGGGTCTGAACACTGAAGCTTTCTTT. This sequence encodes CASSNGQGGLNTEAFF.

The V call is TRBV28, the J call TRBJ2-3, with 10 bases fitting TRBD2. V trimming: 4 bases; J trimming: 1 base; junction bases outside the gene matches: 5. The CDR3 consists of 16 residues. Germline CDR1 reads MDHEN; CDR2 reads SYDVKM. The CDR3 region has the DNA TGTGCCAGCAGTTACTCTAGCGGGAGTGGCACAGATACGCAGTATTTT. Its protein is CASSYSSGSGTDTQYF.

The J gene is TRBJ2-7, the V gene TRBV28, with TRBD1 identical over 12 bases. The CDR3 is made up of 23 amino acids. CDR1 MDHEN and CDR2 SYDVKM come from the germline V gene. Trimming removed 7 bases from V and 0 bases from J; junction bases left unmatched: 28. CDR3 protein: CASILIPKKGGSGTGGYSYEQYF. CDR3 bases: TGTGCCAGCATACTAATACCAAAAAAGGGAGGCTCCGGGACAGGGGGCTACTCCTACGAGCAGTACTTC. The full variable domain, in which reference TRBV28 and TRBJ2-7 provide the parts outside the CDR3, is DVKVTQSSRYLVKRTGEKVFLECVQDMDHENMFWYRQDPGLGLRLIYFSYDVKMKEKGDIPEGYSVSREKKERFSLILESASTNQTSMYLCASILIPKKGGSGTGGYSYEQYFGPGTRLTVT.

The V and J genes are TRBV5-1 and TRBJ2-1, with 7 bases matching TRBD1. The CDR3 is made up of 14 amino acids. The trim removed 4 bases at V and 8 bases at J, leaving 9 bases unmatched. Germline loops: CDR1 SGHRS, CDR2 YFSETQ. Written as DNA, the CDR3 is TGCGCCAGCAGCGTGAAGGGACAGTACGATGAGCAGTTCTTC. It codes for CASSVKGQYDEQFF.

This clone was recorded a few times. The V call is TRBV18, the J call TRBJ2-7; 9 nucleotides align to TRBD2. Losses at the gene ends were 6 bases for V and 4 bases for J; bases not matched to a gene: 10. CDR3 length: 15 residues. CDR1 and CDR2 (germline): KGHSH, LQKENI. CDR3 amino acids: CASSPTGTSPYEQYF. CDR3 DNA: TGTGCCAGCTCGCCCACCGGGACTAGCCCATACGAGCAGTACTTC.

The chain recombines TRBV7-9 with TRBJ2-7; TRBD1 matches at 8 bases. CDR3 length: 17 amino acids. Losses at the gene ends were 5 bases for V and 3 bases for J; bases not matched to a gene: 15. Germline V gene data show CDR1 as SEHNR and CDR2 as FQNEAQ (reference sequence). CDR3: CASSPPPGTGPNYEQYF. The CDR3 bases are TGTGCCAGCAGCCCGCCCCCGGGGACAGGCCCAAACTACGAGCAGTACTTC.

This clone was detected only a few times. V and J are TRBV15 and TRBJ2-3; weak D call: TRBD2 (6 bases). The V and J ends lost 1 base and 1 base respectively, with 18 bases between them. CDR3 size: 18 residues. The germline V gene has CDR1 LNHNV and CDR2 YYDKDF (reference sequence). The CDR3 is CATSRGTIRERGTDTQYF. CDR3 DNA: TGTGCCACCAGCAGAGGGACTATTAGGGAGAGGGGCACAGATACGCAGTATTTT.

This chain links TRBV29-1 with TRBJ2-1, with no clear D. The CDR3 is 15 amino acids. Germline-derived CDR1 and CDR2 are SQVTM and ANQGSEA. Between the trimmed V and J ends, which lost 3 bases and 0 bases, there was a span of 12 bases. The CDR3 reads CSVDSSSFSYNEQFF. DNA of the CDR3: TGCAGCGTTGATAGCAGTTCTTTCTCCTACAATGAGCAGTTCTTC.